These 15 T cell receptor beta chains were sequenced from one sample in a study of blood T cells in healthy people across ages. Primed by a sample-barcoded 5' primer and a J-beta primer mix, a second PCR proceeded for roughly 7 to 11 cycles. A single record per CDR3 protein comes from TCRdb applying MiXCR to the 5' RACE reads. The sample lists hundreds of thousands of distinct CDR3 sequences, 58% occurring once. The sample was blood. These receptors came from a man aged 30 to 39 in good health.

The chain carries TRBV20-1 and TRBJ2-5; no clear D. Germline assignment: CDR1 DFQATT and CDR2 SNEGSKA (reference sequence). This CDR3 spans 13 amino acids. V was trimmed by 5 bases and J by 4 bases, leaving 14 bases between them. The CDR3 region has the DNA TGCAGTGCTTCTCGATCGGTCCCAGAGACCCAGTACTTC. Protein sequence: CSASRSVPETQYF.

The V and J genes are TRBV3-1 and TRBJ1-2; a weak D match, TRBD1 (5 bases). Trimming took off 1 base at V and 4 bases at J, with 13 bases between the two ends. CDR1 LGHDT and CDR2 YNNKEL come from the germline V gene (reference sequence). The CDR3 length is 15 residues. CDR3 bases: TGTGCCAGCAGCCAAGTGTCCGGGGCGGCCTATGGCTACACCTTC. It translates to CASSQVSGAAYGYTF.

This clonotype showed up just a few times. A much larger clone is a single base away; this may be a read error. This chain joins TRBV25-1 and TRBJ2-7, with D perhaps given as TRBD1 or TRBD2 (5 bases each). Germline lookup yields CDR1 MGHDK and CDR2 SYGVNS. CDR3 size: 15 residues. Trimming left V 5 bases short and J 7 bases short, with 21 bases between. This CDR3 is CASSSGSGTYNEQYF. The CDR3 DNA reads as TGTGCCAGCAGTTCGGGTTCTGGGACCTACAATGAGCAGTACTTC.

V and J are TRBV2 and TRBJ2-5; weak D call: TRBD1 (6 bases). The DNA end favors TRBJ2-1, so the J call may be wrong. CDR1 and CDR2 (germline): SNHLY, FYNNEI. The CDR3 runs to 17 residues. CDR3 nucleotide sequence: TGTGCCAGCAGTGGGGCAGGGGTATCCCTTATCCAAGAGACCCAGTTCTTC. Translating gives CASSGAGVSLIQETQFF.

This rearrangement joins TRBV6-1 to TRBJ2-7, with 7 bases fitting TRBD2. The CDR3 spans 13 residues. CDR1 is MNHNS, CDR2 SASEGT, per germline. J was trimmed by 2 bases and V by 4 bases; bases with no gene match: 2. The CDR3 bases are TGTGCCAGCAGTGCTAGCGGAACCTACGAGCAGTACTTC. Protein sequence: CASSASGTYEQYF.

The CDR3 sequence is CSASALAGGHKNIQYF. In nucleotides, the CDR3 is TGCAGTGCTAGTGCCCTAGCGGGAGGGCATAAAAACATTCAGTACTTC. The chain is built from TRBV20-1 and TRBJ2-4; 12 bases align to TRBD2. Per the germline V gene, CDR1 is DFQATT and CDR2 is SNEGSKA (reference sequence). Trimming took 3 bases from V and 4 from J; bases not matched to a gene: 7. There are 16 residues in the CDR3.

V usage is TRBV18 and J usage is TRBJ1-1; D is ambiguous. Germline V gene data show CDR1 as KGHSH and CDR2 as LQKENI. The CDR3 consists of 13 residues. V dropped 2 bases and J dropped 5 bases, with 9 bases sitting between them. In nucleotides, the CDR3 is TGTGCCAGCTCACCATCTTTCATGACTGAAGCTTTCTTT. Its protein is CASSPSFMTEAFF.

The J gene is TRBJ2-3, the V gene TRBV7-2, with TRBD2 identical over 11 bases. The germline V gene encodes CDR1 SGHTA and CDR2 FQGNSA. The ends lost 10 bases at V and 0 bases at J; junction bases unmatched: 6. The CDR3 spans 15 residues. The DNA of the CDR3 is TGTGCCACCTCGGGACTAGCGGTGAGCACAGATACGCAGTATTTT. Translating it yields CATSGLAVSTDTQYF.

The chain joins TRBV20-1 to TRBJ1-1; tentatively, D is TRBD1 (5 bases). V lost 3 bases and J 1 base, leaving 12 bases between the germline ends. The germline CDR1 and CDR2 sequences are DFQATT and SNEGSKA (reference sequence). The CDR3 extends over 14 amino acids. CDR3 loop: CSASKGAGNTEAFF. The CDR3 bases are TGCAGTGCTAGTAAAGGGGCCGGGAACACTGAAGCTTTCTTT.

The CDR3 reads CATSMNGGNEQFF. Written as DNA, the CDR3 is TGTGCCACCAGCATGAACGGGGGCAATGAGCAGTTCTTC. The chain has TRBV15 and TRBJ2-1; a weak D match, TRBD2 (6 bases). This CDR3 has 13 amino acids. Trimming cost V 4 bases and J 6 bases, with 10 bases left between them. The germline V gene encodes CDR1 LNHNV and CDR2 YYDKDF (reference sequence).

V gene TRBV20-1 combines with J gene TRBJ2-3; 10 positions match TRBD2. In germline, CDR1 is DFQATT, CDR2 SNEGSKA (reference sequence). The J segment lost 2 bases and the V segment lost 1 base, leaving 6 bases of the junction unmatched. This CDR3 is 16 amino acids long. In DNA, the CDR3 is TGCAGTGCTAGAGGGGTGCTAGCGGGGGTCACAGATACGCAGTATTTT. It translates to CSARGVLAGVTDTQYF.

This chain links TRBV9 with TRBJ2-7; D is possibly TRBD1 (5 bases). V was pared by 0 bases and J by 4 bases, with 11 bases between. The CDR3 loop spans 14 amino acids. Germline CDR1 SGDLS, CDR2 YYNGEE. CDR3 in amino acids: CASSVGPDSYEQYF. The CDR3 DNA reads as TGTGCCAGCAGCGTAGGTCCAGACAGTTACGAGCAGTACTTC.

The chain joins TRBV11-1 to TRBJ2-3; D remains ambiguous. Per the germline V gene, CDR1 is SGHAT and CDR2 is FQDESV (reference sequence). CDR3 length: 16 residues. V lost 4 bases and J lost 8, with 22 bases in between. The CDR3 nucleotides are TGTGCCAGCAGCTCCAGATCTAGTGCCCAGGCGGCTACGCAGTATTTT. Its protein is CASSSRSSAQAATQYF.

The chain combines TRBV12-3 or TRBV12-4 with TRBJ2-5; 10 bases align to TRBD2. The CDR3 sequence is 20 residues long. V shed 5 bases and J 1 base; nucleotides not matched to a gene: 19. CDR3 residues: CASSVISPSGTSDLQETQYF. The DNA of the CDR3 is TGTGCCAGCAGTGTTATTAGCCCCTCCGGGACTAGCGACCTCCAAGAGACCCAGTACTTC.

The CDR3 sequence: CAISEGSIGTDTQYF. The CDR3 coding sequence is TGTGCCATCAGTGAGGGTTCGATAGGCACAGATACGCAGTATTTT. The chain has TRBV10-3 and TRBJ2-3; no clear D gene. This CDR3 has 15 amino acids. Germline V lookup: CDR1 ENHRY, CDR2 SYGVKD. V shed 2 bases and J shed 1 base, with 10 bases lying between them.